These T cell receptor beta chains were read from a single sample in a study of OX40 agonist ivuxolimab in advanced cancers. Assay used: immunoSEQ multiplex PCR; TCRdb lists only in-frame clones, some missing. The table records fewer than 100,000 clones, about four fifths of them present only once. The source was CD4+ or CD8+ T cells sorted from blood, collected in a trial of the OX40 agonist ivuxolimab. Receptors originate from an adult with an advanced solid tumor such as melanoma, head and neck, liver or kidney cancer. Each CDR3 is given with its conserved first and last residue. The order of the fields is V gene, CDR3 protein.

V gene: TRBV9; CDR3 protein: CASSGKGDGEYEQYF
V gene: TRBV2; CDR3 protein: CASRAGQGGYTGELFF
V gene: TRBV5-1; CDR3 protein: CASRARGGEKLFF
V gene: TRBV19; CDR3 protein: CASSIAMNTEAFF
V gene: TRBV30; CDR3 protein: CAWGHRGPGEQYF
V gene: TRBV5-4; CDR3 protein: CASSQALGRQETQYF
V gene: TRBV25-1; CDR3 protein: CASSPQYNEQFF
V gene: TRBV5-5; CDR3 protein: CASSRPGQPQHF
V gene: TRBV7-9; CDR3 protein: CASSLTGVTYNEQFF
V gene: TRBV11-2; CDR3 protein: CASSRLAGGRNEQFF
V gene: TRBV7-3; CDR3 protein: CASSLAWGTINEKLFF
V gene: TRBV30; CDR3 protein: CAWSGGAIVKNIQYF
V gene: TRBV30; CDR3 protein: CAWSVRPNNSPLHF
V gene: TRBV5-1; CDR3 protein: CASSGRLSTDTQYF
V gene: TRBV7-3; CDR3 protein: CASSSLGVADTQYF
V gene: TRBV5-8; CDR3 protein: CASSLVGSGSAFF
V gene: TRBV4-1; CDR3 protein: CASSPIPTGTYGYTF
V gene: TRBV19; CDR3 protein: CASSIQGVAEAFF
V gene: TRBV6-5; CDR3 protein: CASSVGTESYEQYF
V gene: TRBV2; CDR3 protein: CASSEGQGGKTEAFF
V gene: TRBV28; CDR3 protein: CASRTTGVNTEAFF
V gene: TRBV30; CDR3 protein: CAWSVQLARHEQFF
V gene: TRBV7-9; CDR3 protein: CASSPRTGGYNEQFF
V gene: TRBV18; CDR3 protein: CASSRGQGQETQYF
V gene: TRBV19; CDR3 protein: CASSATSGSPGELFF
V gene: TRBV2; CDR3 protein: CASRRGVQETQYF
V gene: TRBV18; CDR3 protein: CASSPPYSLDTQYF
V gene: TRBV9; CDR3 protein: CASSSRDRGSGELFF
V gene: TRBV5-1; CDR3 protein: CASSLPGLETQYF
V gene: TRBV5-1; CDR3 protein: CASSELDRGPGELFF